What follows are 8 T cell receptor beta chains derived from one specimen sequenced in a study of glioma-infiltrating T cells. Amplification of TCR alpha and beta CDR3 regions from RNA used iRepertoire nested multiplex PCR. TCRdb redid the calling of the multiplex PCR reads with MiXCR, one entry per CDR3 protein. Of 150,000 or so distinct CDR3 sequences in the sample, 30% to 40% are singletons; the top ten hold around 20%. Sequencing was carried out using glioma tissue, nonneoplastic brain tissue, or PBMCs (not recorded which). The receptors derive from a human donor with low-grade glioma or glioblastoma, undergoing nonglioma brain surgery, or in good health (not recorded which).

CDR3 nucleotide sequence: TGTGCCAGCAGCTTAGCGGATGTGGGGTACAATGAGCAGTTCTTC. It encodes CASSLADVGYNEQFF. The chain joins TRBV7-2 to TRBJ2-1; D remains ambiguous. Trimming stripped 0 bases from V and 4 bases from J, with 10 bases between. The CDR3 has 15 amino acids. From germline, CDR1 is SGHTA and CDR2 FQGNSA.

The table lists this clonotype with a few counts. J is TRBJ2-4 and V is TRBV6-1; possibly TRBD2 for D (5 bases). The CDR3 is 15 amino acids. Trimming removed 2 bases at V and 8 bases at J, with 16 bases between. CDR1 is MNHNS and CDR2 is SASEGT in the germline V gene. The chain's CDR3 is CASSESVTGWDIQYF. The CDR3 DNA follows: TGTGCCAGCAGTGAAAGCGTGACGGGGTGGGACATTCAGTACTTC.

The rearrangement uses TRBV28 and TRBJ1-1, with D possibly matching TRBD1 (6 bases). Trimming pared 7 bases from V and 0 bases from J, leaving 12 bases between. CDR1 and CDR2 (germline): MDHEN, SYDVKM. The CDR3 spans 14 residues. In nucleotides, the CDR3 is TGTGCCAGCACCCCGGGGGGCTTGAACACTGAAGCTTTCTTT. It encodes CASTPGGLNTEAFF.

This clonotype has a handful of counts. This chain connects TRBV3-1 to TRBJ1-5; TRBD1 matches at 9 bases. The ends lost 1 base at V and 3 bases at J; junction bases unmatched: 1. CDR1 is LGHDT, CDR2 YNNKEL, per germline (reference sequence). This CDR3 is 15 amino acids long. CDR3 nucleotides: TGTGCCAGCAGCCAAGGGACAGGGGACAATCAGCCCCAGCATTTT. It specifies CASSQGTGDNQPQHF.

This clonotype was observed a few times. V and J are TRBV24-1 and TRBJ2-1; TRBD2 matches 14 bases. The trim removed 2 bases at V and 7 bases at J, leaving 6 bases unmatched. This CDR3 is 17 amino acids long. CDR1 and CDR2 (germline): KGHDR, SFDVKD. CDR3 amino acids: CATSDYRLAGGRNEQFF. CDR3 sequence (DNA): TGTGCCACCAGTGATTACCGACTAGCGGGGGGGAGGAATGAGCAGTTCTTC.

The chain employs TRBV19 and TRBJ2-7; D assignment may be TRBD1 or TRBD2 (5 bases each). The ends were cut back, 5 bases at V and 3 bases at J, with 11 bases in the middle. This CDR3 comprises 13 residues. CDR1 is LNHDA, CDR2 SQIVND, per germline (reference sequence). In nucleotides, the CDR3 is TGTGCCAGTAGTCCGGGACCCTACTACGAGCAGTACTTC. Residues: CASSPGPYYEQYF.

This clonotype appeared a few times. The rearrangement uses TRBV6-2 or TRBV6-3 and TRBJ1-5; the match to TRBD1 covers 8 bases. Germline CDR1 is MNHEY and CDR2 is SVGEGT. The junction had 13 bases not matched to a gene; V was cut back by 6 bases and J by 9 bases. The CDR3 extends over 15 amino acids. In nucleotides, the CDR3 is TGTGCCAGCAGGGAAACGACAGGGGCCCGCGGGCCCCAGCATTTT. Encoded protein: CASRETTGARGPQHF.

CDR3 amino acids: CASSAALAGHNEQFF. The CDR3 nucleotides read TGCGCCAGCAGTGCCGCCCTAGCGGGACACAATGAGCAGTTCTTC. The gene calls are TRBV10-1 and TRBJ2-1; 9 bases are shared with TRBD2. The CDR3 spans 15 residues. The junction had 6 bases not matched to a gene; V was cut back by 4 bases and J by 5 bases. CDR1 is WNHNN and CDR2 is SYGVQD in the germline V gene (reference sequence).